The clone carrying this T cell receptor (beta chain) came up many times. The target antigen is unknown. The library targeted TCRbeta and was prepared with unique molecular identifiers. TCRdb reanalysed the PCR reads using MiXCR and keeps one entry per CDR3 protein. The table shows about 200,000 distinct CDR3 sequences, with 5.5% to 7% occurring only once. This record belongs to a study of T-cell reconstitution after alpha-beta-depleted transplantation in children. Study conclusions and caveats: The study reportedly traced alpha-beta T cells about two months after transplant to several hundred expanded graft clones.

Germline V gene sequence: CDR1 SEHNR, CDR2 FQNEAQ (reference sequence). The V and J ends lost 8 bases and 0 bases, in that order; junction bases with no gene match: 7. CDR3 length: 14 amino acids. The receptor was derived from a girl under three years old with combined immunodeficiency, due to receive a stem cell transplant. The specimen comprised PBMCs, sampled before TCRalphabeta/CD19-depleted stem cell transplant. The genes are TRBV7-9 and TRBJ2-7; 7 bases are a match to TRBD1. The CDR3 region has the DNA TGTGCCAGCCAACCGACAGGGCCCTCCTACGAGCAGTACTTC. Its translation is CASQPTGPSYEQYF.